This TCR beta chain was captured in a study of post-analysis software for immune sequencing data. Trimming took 0 bases from V and 4 from J, leaving 7 bases between them. Germline V lookup: CDR1 DFQATT, CDR2 SNEGSKA (reference sequence). The CDR3 is made up of 13 amino acids. Every TCR beta cDNA library bore unique molecular identifiers. Around 450,000 cDNA molecules were recovered from an input of about 1 to 10 million T cells. MiXCR, run by TCRdb on the PCR reads, gives a single entry per CDR3 protein. The sample carries around 500,000 distinct CDR3 sequences, around 31% recorded once. The table lists this clonotype with many counts. The target antigen is unknown. Study conclusions and caveats: Comparison of patients with controls showed a handful of TRBV segments more frequent in patients, TRBV5-6, TRBV5-1 and TRBV20-1 among them.

This chain uses TRBV20-1 with TRBJ2-1, with D unresolved. Source material: blood. The sequence came from a girl aged 2 to 17 with multiple sclerosis. The CDR3 nucleotides are TGCAGTGCTAGAGATCCCGGTTACAATGAGCAGTTCTTC. This gives the protein CSARDPGYNEQFF.